This entry concerns a single TCR beta chain. Its antigen is unknown. CDR3 length equals 15 residues. Germline assignment: CDR1 SGHNT and CDR2 YYREEE (reference sequence). J was trimmed by 4 bases and V by 1 base; bases with no gene match: 7. These data are taken from a study of radiotherapy plus CTLA-4 blockade in lung cancer. The study, taken as a whole, reports: Tumor-derived TCR clones expanded in blood after radiotherapy plus ipilimumab.

TCRdb keeps only in-frame clones here, not all; method: immunoSEQ multiplex PCR. The data hold around 80,000 clones, with around 78% observed a single time. The chain couples TRBV5-4 to TRBJ2-5; 7 bases match TRBD1. The sample here was peripheral blood, taken from a patient treated with radiotherapy plus ipilimumab. This receptor was taken from a human donor with non-small cell lung cancer whose response to radiotherapy plus ipilimumab could not be evaluated. Some clones in this sample may be carry-over from other donors' samples. The CDR3 DNA sequence: TGTGCCAGCAGCTTGCCCACAGGGGACCGAGAGACCCAGTACTTC. Amino acid sequence: CASSLPTGDRETQYF.